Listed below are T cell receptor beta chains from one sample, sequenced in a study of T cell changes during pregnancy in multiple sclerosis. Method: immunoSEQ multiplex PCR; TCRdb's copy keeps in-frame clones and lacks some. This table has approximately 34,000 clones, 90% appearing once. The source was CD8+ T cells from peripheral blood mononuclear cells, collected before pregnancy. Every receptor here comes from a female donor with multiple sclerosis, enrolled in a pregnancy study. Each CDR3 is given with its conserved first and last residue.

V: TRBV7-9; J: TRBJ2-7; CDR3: CASSVDRGYEQYF
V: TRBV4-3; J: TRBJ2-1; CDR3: CASSHATSGGEQFF
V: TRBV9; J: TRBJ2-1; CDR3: CASSRTSGGNNEQFF
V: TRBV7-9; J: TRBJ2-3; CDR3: CASSRSGSSTDTQYF
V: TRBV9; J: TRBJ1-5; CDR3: CASSLGQGINQPQHF
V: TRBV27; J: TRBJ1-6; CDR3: CASSLSIYVRSSPLHF
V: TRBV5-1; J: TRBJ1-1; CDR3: CASRSGTGNTEAFF
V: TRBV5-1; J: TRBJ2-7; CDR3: CASSSQSVYEQYF
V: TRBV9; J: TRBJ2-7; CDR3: CASSPRTGTSVIYEQYF
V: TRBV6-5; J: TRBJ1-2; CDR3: CASRGQGAYGYTF
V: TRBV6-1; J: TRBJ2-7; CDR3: CASSEQDSPAYEQYF
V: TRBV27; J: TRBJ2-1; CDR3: CASSFLPGNEQFF
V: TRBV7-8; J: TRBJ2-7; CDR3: CASSSLAAPYEQYF
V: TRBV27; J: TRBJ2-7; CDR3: CASSLGGNSGEQYF
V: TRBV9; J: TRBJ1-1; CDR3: CASSDRGGANTEAFF
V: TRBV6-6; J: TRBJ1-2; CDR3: CASSSGSGLYGYTF
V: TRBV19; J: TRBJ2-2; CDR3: CASTSPGELFF
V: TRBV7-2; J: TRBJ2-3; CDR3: CASTQRAGGGAGGADTQYF
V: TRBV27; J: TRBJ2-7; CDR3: CASSLAGGLDEQYF
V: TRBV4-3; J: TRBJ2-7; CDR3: CASSQGDYLTYEQYF
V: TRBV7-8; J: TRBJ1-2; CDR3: CASTQPPGTGVGYTF
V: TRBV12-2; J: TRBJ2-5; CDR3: CASRLAGERTGQETQYF
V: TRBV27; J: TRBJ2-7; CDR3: CASSYEGYAYEQYF
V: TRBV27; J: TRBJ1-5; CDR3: CASRRSYSNQPQHF
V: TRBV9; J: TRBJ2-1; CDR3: CASSFSGGHNEQFF
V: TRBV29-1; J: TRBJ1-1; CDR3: CSVLLDGRGTEAFF
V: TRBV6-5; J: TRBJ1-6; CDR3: CASRSGPGGGSPLHF
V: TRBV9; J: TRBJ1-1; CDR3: CASSVDPGRGMNTEAFF
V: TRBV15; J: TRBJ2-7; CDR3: CATSINTGASYEQYF
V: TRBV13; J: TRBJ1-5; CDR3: CASSFGNQPQHF
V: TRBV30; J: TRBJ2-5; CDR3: CAWSPGTGSWEQYF
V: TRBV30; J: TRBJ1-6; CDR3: CAWSVGTGGSPLHF
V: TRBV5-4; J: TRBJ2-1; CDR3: CASSLSSGVYNEQFF
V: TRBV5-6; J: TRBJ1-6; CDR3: CASSGDRINSPLHF
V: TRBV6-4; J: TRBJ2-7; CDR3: CASSLDRGPYEQYF
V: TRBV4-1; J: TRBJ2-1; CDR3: CASSQGGPLNNNEQFF
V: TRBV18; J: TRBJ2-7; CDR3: CASSPQDRPYEQYF
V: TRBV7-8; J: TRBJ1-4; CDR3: CASSSSPATNEKLFF
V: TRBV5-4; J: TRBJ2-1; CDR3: CASSFSGTSNEQFF
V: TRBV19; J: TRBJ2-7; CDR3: CASSITGSYEQYF
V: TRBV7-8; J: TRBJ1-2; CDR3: CASSLPSYGYTF
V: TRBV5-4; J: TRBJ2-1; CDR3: CASSYLATTWNEQFF
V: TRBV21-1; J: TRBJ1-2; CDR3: CASNRRVPKGYTF
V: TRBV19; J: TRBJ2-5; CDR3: CASSFFLHQETQYF
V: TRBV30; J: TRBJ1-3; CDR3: CAWSSPPTGVVRVYF
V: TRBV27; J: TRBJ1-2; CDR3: CASSPGSPGGDGYTF
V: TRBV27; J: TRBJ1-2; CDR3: CASSPDSFYGYTF
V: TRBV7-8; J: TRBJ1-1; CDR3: CASSLESHPKTENTEAFF
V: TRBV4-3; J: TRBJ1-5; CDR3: CASSQGTGDQPQHF